This T cell receptor (beta chain) was obtained from a study of blood T cell repertoires in COVID-19. The overall study: The analysed material was cDNA or gDNA that came from T cells, B-cell-depleted T cells, or PBMCs.

Some clones are missing from TCRdb's copy, which holds only in-frame ones; the method was immunoSEQ multiplex PCR. The table records about 300,000 clones, approximately 90% of them present only once. The CDR3 is 14 residues long. V lost 2 bases, J lost 5 bases, and 4 bases stayed unmatched. Germline CDR1 is MNHNS and CDR2 is SASEGT. V gene TRBV6-1 combines with J gene TRBJ2-5, with 8 positions matching TRBD2. The TCR sequence derives from a man in his forties with acute or convalescent COVID-19. The specimen was peripheral blood. The CDR3: CASSERRGVETQYF. CDR3 nucleotide sequence: TGTGCCAGCAGTGAAAGGCGGGGGGTGGAGACCCAGTACTTC.